This TCR beta chain is from a study of T cells in Graves' hyperthyroidism and ophthalmopathy. The study's findings and limits: The majority of expanded thyroid clonotypes above 0.001 also appeared in blood. In validation, the model predicted ophthalmopathy. These predictions came a median roughly six months before onset.

Absence of ophthalmopathy progression within 18 months defined stable Graves' hyperthyroidism. Diagnosis of hyperthyroidism was new in patients aged 18 to 65, and its duration was under 2 months. There are a few counts of this clonotype. Its antigen is not known. This CDR3 spans 13 amino acids. The germline CDR1 and CDR2 sequences are SGHDT and YYEEEE. V was shortened by 7 bases and J by 8 bases, with 13 bases between the two germline ends. What was amplified from RNA transcripts were TCR beta CDR3 regions. Primed by the HTBI set, a first-round RT-PCR was run on the TCR CDR3. TCRdb re-derived calls from the multiplex PCR reads in MiXCR, one entry per CDR3 protein. The table includes approximately 420,000 distinct CDR3 sequences, about an eighth detected once.

This sequence joins TRBV5-6 and TRBJ1-6, with D unclear. The sequenced sample was blood. The origin of this receptor is a woman under 30 with Graves' hyperthyroidism. CDR3 bases: TGTGCCAGCGAAGCGAGGGCTTATTCACCCCTCCACTTT. The encoded protein is CASEARAYSPLHF.